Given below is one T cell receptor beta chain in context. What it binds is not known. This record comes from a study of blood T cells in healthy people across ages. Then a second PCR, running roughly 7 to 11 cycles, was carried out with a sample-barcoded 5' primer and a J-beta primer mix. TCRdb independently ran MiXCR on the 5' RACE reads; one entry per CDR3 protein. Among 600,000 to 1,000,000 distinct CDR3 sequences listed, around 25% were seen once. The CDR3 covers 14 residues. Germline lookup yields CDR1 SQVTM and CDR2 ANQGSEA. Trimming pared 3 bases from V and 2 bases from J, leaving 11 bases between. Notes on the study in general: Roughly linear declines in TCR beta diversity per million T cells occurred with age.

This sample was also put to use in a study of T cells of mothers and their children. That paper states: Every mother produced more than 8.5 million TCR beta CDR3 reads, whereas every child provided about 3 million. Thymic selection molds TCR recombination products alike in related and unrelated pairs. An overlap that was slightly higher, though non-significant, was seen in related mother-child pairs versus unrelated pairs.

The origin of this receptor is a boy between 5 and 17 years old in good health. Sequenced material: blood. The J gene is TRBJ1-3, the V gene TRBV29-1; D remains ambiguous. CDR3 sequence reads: CSVDLGSPGNTIYF. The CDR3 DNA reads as TGCAGCGTTGATCTCGGGTCTCCTGGAAACACCATATATTTT.